This entry lists 9 T cell receptor beta chains sequenced from one sample in a study of molecular identifiers for immune sequencing clone quantification listed by TCRdb under 2018. The library was prepared using PCR. The reads were generated on an Illumina HiSeq 4000. TCRdb ran its own pipeline on the public reads, namely fastp trimming at Q25 and MiXCR clone calling, and kept in-frame beta chains. Records with the same CDR3 protein are collapsed into one entry carrying the most frequent genes and DNA. This sample has about 640,000 distinct CDR3 sequences in its table, and just under 20% of those were observed once. Together, the top ten hold under 0.95% of the sample. Material: naive CD8+ T cells from blood, with Jurkat cell RNA spiked in. The cell subset or site label here, explained by the study, means: FACS-sorted CD8+CD4-CCR7+CD45RA+ naive T cells. The receptor source for this set is a human donor in good health. Some libraries in this study had Jurkat cell RNA spiked in.

Details on this clonotype: A read error is possible here, since a much larger clone lies one base away. The rearrangement links TRBV4-3 to TRBJ2-7; maybe TRBD2 (6 bases). V lost 1 base to trimming and J lost 2 bases, with 21 bases between them. The germline V gene encodes CDR1 LGHNA and CDR2 YSLEER. CDR3 length: 18 amino acids. The CDR3 spells CASSQGIGGAGIAYEQYF. DNA of the CDR3: TGCGCCAGCAGCCAAGGTATAGGCGGGGCAGGGATCGCCTACGAGCAGTACTTC.

This clonotype was found once. A clone one base away is much larger, so this may be a read error. This sequence joins TRBV20-1 and TRBJ2-3; 7 bases fit TRBD2. CDR1 is DFQATT and CDR2 is SNEGSKA in the germline V gene (reference sequence). With 4 bases clipped from V and 0 bases from J, the junction kept 13 bases outside the gene matches. This CDR3 contains 17 residues. This CDR3 is CSATWGEGQRSTDTQYF. The CDR3 DNA reads as TGCAGTGCTACCTGGGGGGAGGGCCAGAGGAGCACAGATACGCAGTATTTT.

This clonotype was found many times. The chain employs TRBV7-6 and TRBJ2-7, with D maybe TRBD2 (6 bases). The CDR3 runs 13 residues. Germline loops: CDR1 SGHVS, CDR2 FNYEAQ. Trimming cost V 10 bases and J 0 bases, with 13 bases left between them. The CDR3 loop reads CATAGKGSYEQYF. The CDR3 nucleotides read TGTGCCACCGCGGGGAAGGGCTCCTACGAGCAGTACTTC.

Concerning this clonotype: Since a much larger clone is just one base distant, this may be a read error. The chain joins TRBV7-6 to TRBJ2-3; D gene ambiguous. This CDR3 region has 15 residues. The V gene lost 5 bases and the J gene lost 5 bases, with 17 bases spanning the gap. Germline V gene data show CDR1 as SGHVS and CDR2 as FNYEAQ. The CDR3 DNA reads as TGTGCCAGCAGCCAGACACTTGAAAGTTTAGATACGCAGTATTTT. As protein: CASSQTLESLDTQYF.

Note on this clonotype: A read error may be the cause here, since a much bigger clone is one base away. This chain uses TRBV13 with TRBJ2-1; the match to TRBD1 covers 7 bases. The CDR3 covers 13 residues. Germline V lookup: CDR1 PRHDT, CDR2 FYEKMQ (reference sequence). The CDR3 DNA reads as TGTACCAGCAGCTTAGGAAGTGGCCAGGGGGAGTTCTTC. Translated: CTSSLGSGQGEFF.

This clonotype was detected many times. This rearrangement joins TRBV28 to TRBJ1-5, with TRBD1 matching over 7 bases. The V and J ends lost 6 bases and 1 base, in that order; junction bases with no gene match: 6. Germline CDR1 and CDR2: MDHEN and SYDVKM. The CDR3 totals 15 residues. The CDR3 region has the DNA TGTGCCAGCAGCCAACAACAGGGGAGCAATCAGCCCCAGCATTTT. Its protein is CASSQQQGSNQPQHF.

Comment on this clonotype: A much larger clone differs by one base, so this may be a read error. This chain uses TRBV27 with TRBJ2-7; 8 bases align to TRBD2. Germline assignment: CDR1 MNHEY and CDR2 SMNVEV (reference sequence). The CDR3 runs to 13 residues. This CDR3 reads CASRSGVRGEQHF. The CDR3 DNA is TGTGCCAGCCGTAGCGGGGTGCGTGGGGAGCAGCACTTC.

This clonotype occurred many times. This chain joins TRBV13 and TRBJ2-3; the D is unclear. This CDR3 region has 15 residues. CDR1 and CDR2 (germline): PRHDT, FYEKMQ (reference sequence). Trimming removed 1 base from V and 0 bases from J, with 8 bases in between. The CDR3, as DNA: TGTGCCAGCAGCTTAGAAACTACCAGCACAGATACGCAGTATTTT. Translation gives CASSLETTSTDTQYF. The full variable domain, rest sourced from reference TRBV13 and TRBJ2-3, is AAGVIQSPRHLIKEKRETATLKCYPIPRHDTVYWYQQGPGQDPQFLISFYEKMQSDKGSIPDRFSAQQFSDYHSELNMSSLELGDSALYFCASSLETTSTDTQYFGPGTRLTVL.

Only a few counts were recorded for this clonotype. V and J are TRBV19 and TRBJ2-1; D possibly corresponds to TRBD1 (7 bases). Germline lookup yields CDR1 LNHDA and CDR2 SQIVND (reference sequence). The CDR3 has 15 amino acids. The germline V and J ends were trimmed by 5 bases and 6 bases, with 17 bases remaining between them. CDR3 nucleotide sequence: TGTGCCAGTAGTTTGGCAGGGGGACTTGGCAATGAGCAGTTCTTC. It yields the protein CASSLAGGLGNEQFF.